This TCR beta chain was captured by sequencing in a study of blood T cell repertoires in COVID-19. Across the whole study: T cells, B-cell-depleted T cells, or PBMCs provided the cDNA or gDNA that served as material.

Original processing methods: Scientists estimated how many nucleated cells there were by amplifying reference gene primers. Data came from immunoSEQ multiplex PCR; TCRdb stores just in-frame clones and leaves some out. V and J calls and clone size are as listed in that table; D and trimming were resolved from the DNA. This sample has about 270,000 clones, with about 89% found just once. This CDR3 is 17 amino acids long. V lost 0 bases and J lost 6; bases outside the gene matches: 13. CDR1 is LNHNV, CDR2 YYDKDF, per germline (reference sequence). The origin of this receptor is a man aged 35-49 years who had recovered from COVID-19. The V gene is TRBV15, the J gene TRBJ2-7, with 8 bases fitting TRBD1. Sequenced material: peripheral blood. The CDR3: CATSRDKGGQGAGEQYF. CDR3 bases: TGTGCCACCAGCAGAGATAAGGGGGGCCAGGGGGCGGGCGAGCAGTACTTC. The entire variable domain, with the rest obtained from reference TRBV15 and TRBJ2-7, is as follows: DAMVIQNPRYQVTQFGKPVTLSCSQTLNHNVMYWYQQKSSQAPKLLFHYYDKDFNNEADTPDNFQSRRPNTSFCFLDIRSPGLGDTAMYLCATSRDKGGQGAGEQYFGPGTRLTVT.